The 2 T cell receptor beta chains below were found in one sample sequenced in a study of T cell responses to AZD1222 COVID-19 vaccine. Data came from immunoSEQ multiplex PCR; TCRdb stores just in-frame clones and leaves some out. The sample has around 150,000 clones, approximately 85% seen once. The source was peripheral blood, collected 28 days after the second dose of the MenACWY control vaccine. Receptor source: an adult who received the MenACWY meningococcal vaccine as a control.

V gene TRBV4-1 combines with J gene TRBJ1-2; the D is unclear. The germline gives CDR1 MGHRA, CDR2 YSYEKL. The CDR3 spans 15 residues. V was cut by 3 bases and J by 8 bases, with 19 bases left in between. CDR3 nucleotide sequence: TGCGCCAGCAGCCACCGTGTCATAGCGCCGGCGGGCTACACCTTC. Its protein product is CASSHRVIAPAGYTF.

V gene TRBV5-4 combines with J gene TRBJ2-2; TRBD1 might be the D (6 bases). The CDR3 sequence is 15 residues long. The V end lost 0 bases, the J end lost 6 bases, and 12 bases lay between the germline ends. Germline CDR1 and CDR2: SGHNT and YYREEE (reference sequence). CDR3 nucleotide sequence: TGTGCCAGCAGCTTGGGAAACAGGGTGTCCGGGGAGCTGTTTTTT. The encoded protein is CASSLGNRVSGELFF.